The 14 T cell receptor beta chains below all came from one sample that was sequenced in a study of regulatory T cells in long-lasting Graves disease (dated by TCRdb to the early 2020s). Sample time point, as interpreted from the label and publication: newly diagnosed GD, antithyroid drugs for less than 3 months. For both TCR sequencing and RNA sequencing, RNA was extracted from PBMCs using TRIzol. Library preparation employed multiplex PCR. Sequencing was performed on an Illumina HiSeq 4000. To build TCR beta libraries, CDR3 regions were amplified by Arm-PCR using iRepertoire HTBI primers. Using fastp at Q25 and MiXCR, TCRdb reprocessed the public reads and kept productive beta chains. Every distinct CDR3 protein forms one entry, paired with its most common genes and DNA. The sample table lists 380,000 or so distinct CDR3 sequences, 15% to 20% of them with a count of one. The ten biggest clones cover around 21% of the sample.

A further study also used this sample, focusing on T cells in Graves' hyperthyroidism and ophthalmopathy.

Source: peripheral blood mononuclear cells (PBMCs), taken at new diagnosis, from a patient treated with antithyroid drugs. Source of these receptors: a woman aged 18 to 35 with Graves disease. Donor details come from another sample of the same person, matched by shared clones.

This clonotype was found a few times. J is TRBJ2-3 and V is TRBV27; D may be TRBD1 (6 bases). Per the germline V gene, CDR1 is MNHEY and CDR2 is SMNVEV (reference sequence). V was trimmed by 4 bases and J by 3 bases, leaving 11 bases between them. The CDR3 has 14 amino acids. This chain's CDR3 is CASSSGVGTDTQYF. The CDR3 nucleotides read TGTGCCAGCAGTTCAGGGGTGGGTACAGATACGCAGTATTTT.

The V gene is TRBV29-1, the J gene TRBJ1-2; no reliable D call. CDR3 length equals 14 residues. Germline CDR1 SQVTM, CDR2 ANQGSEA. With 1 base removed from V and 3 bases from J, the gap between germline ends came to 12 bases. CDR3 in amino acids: CSVEGRSGHYGYTF. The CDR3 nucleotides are TGCAGCGTTGAAGGCAGGTCAGGACACTATGGCTACACCTTC.

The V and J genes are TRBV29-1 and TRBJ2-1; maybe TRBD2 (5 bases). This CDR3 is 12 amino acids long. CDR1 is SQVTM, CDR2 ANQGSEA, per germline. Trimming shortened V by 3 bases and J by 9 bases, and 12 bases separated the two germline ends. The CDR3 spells CSVDSRRGEQFF. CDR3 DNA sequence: TGCAGCGTTGATTCGAGACGGGGTGAGCAGTTCTTC.

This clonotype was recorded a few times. CDR3 bases: TGTGCCAGCAGTTCTGACAGGGCCTACACCTTC. This sequence encodes CASSSDRAYTF. The gene calls are TRBV28 and TRBJ1-2; 7 nucleotides agree with TRBD1. Germline CDR1 is MDHEN and CDR2 is SYDVKM. The length of the CDR3 is 11 residues. The V segment lost 4 bases and the J segment 10 bases; nucleotides outside the gene matches: 3.

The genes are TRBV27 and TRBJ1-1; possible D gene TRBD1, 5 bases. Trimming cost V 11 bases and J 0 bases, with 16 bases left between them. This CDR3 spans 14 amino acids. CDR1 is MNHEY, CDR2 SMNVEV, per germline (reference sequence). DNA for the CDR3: TGTGCCGGCTCCCGGACAACTTTGAACACTGAAGCTTTCTTT. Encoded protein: CAGSRTTLNTEAFF.

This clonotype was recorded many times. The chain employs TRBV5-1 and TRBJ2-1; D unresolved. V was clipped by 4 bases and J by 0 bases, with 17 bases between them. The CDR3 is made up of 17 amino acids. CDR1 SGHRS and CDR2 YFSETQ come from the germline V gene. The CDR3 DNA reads TGCGCCAGCAGCCTTCCCCCTCCGGGTCGCTCCTACAATGAGCAGTTCTTC. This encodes CASSLPPPGRSYNEQFF.

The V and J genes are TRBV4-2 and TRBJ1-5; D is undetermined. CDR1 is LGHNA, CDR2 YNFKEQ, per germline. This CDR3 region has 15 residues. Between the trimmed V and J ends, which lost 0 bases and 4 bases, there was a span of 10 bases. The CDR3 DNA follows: TGTGCCAGCAGCCAAGAGGAGAGTGGGAATCAGCCCCAGCATTTT. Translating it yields CASSQEESGNQPQHF.

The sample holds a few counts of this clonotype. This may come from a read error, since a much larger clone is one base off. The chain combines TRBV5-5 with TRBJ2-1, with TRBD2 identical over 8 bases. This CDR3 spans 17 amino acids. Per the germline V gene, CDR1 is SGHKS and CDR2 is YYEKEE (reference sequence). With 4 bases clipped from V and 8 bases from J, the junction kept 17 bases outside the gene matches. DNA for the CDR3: TGTGCCAGCAGCCTTGAACTAGCGGCCTCCTCCAGTGATGAGCAGTTCTTC. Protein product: CASSLELAASSSDEQFF.

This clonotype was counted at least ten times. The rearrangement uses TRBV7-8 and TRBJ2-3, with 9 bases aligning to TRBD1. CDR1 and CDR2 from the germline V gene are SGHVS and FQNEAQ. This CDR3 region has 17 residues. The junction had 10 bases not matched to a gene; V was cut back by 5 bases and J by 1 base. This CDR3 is CASSPGTGMGGTDTQYF. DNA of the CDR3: TGTGCCAGCAGCCCCGGGACAGGGATGGGAGGCACAGATACGCAGTATTTT.

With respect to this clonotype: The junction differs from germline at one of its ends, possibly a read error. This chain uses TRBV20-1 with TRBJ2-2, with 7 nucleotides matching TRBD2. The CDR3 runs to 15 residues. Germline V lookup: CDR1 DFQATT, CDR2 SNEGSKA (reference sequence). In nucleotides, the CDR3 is TGCAGTACTAGAGAGCCCAGCGGGGAATCCGGGGAGCTGTTTTTT. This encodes CSTREPSGESGELFF.

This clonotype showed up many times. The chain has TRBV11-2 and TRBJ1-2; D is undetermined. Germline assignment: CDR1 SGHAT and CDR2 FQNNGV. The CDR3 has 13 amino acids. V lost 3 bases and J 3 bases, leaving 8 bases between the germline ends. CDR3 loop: CASSLSGDYGYTF. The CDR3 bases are TGTGCCAGCAGCTTGTCTGGGGACTATGGCTACACCTTC. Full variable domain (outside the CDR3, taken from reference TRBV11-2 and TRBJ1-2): EAGVAQSPRYKIIEKRQSVAFWCNPISGHATLYWYQQILGQGPKLLIQFQNNGVVDDSQLPKDRFSAERLKGVDSTLKIQPAKLEDSAVYLCASSLSGDYGYTFGSGTRLTVV.

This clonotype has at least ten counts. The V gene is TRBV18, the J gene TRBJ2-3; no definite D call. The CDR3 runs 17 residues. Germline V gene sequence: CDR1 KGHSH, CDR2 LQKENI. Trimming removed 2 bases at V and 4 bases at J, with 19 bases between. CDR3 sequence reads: CASSPTSLSGNSDTQYF. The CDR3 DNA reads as TGTGCCAGCTCACCAACGAGTTTGAGTGGGAACTCAGATACGCAGTATTTT. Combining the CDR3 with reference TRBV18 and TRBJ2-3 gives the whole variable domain NAGVMQNPRHLVRRRGQEARLRCSPMKGHSHVYWYRQLPEEGLKFMVYLQKENIIDESGMPKERFSAEFPKEGPSILRIQQVVRGDSAAYFCASSPTSLSGNSDTQYFGPGTRLTVL.

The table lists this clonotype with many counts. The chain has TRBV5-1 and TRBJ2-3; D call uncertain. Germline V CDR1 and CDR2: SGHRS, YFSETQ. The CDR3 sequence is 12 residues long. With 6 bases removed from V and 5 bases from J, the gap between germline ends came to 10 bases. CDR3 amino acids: CASTSSGDTQYF. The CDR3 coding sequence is TGCGCCAGCACCTCCTCGGGAGATACGCAGTATTTT.

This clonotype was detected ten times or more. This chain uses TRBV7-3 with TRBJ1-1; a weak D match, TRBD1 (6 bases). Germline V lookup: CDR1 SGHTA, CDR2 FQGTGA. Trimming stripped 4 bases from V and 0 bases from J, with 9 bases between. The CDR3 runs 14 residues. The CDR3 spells CASSSGQLNTEAFF. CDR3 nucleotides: TGTGCCAGCAGCTCCGGACAGTTGAACACTGAAGCTTTCTTT. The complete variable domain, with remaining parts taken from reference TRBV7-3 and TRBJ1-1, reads GAGVSQTPSNKVTEKGKYVELRCDPISGHTALYWYRQSLGQGPEFLIYFQGTGAADDSGLPNDRFFAVRPEGSVSTLKIQRTERGDSAVYLCASSSGQLNTEAFFGQGTRLTVV.